The clone carrying this TCR beta chain came up many times. The antigen remains undetermined. Germline CDR1 is MGHRA and CDR2 is YSYEKL. The CDR3 is made up of 14 amino acids. V lost 3 bases and J lost 5, with 14 bases in between. This entry comes from a study of neurological immune-mediated disorders. Study-level results: Subjects shared no identical expanded-clone CDR3 amino acid sequences, suggesting private TCR-beta repertoires in all groups.

The cDNA was synthesized by means of template-switch 5'RACE, which was carried out with 10-nucleotide random UMIs. Per sequencing run, 15-18 subjects together gave over 170 million TCR-beta sequences. TCRdb recomputed calls from the 5' RACE reads with MiXCR, one row per CDR3 protein. Of 55,000 to 75,000 distinct CDR3 sequences detected, roughly 15% appear once; the ten largest clones hold around 4.3%. Time point of the sample: longitudinal time-point 1 (baseline). This rearrangement joins TRBV4-1 to TRBJ2-7, with D hard to call. The sequenced material came from PBMCs. The TCR sequence derives from a female donor with HTLV-1-associated myelopathy (HAM/TSP). The CDR3 DNA is TGCGCCAGCAGCCATCCCAACGACAACAACGAGCAGTACTTC. The encoded protein is CASSHPNDNNEQYF.